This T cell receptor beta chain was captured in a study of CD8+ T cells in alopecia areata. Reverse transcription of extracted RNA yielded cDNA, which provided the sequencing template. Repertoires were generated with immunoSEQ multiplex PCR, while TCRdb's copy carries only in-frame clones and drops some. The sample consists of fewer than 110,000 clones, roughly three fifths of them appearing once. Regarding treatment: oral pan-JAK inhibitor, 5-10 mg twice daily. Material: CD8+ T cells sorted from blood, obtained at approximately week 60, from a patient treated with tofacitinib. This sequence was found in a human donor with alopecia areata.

The CDR3 loop reads CASSSLDGSNQPQHF. CDR3 nucleotides: TGTGCCAGCAGCTCCCTCGACGGTAGCAATCAGCCCCAGCATTTT. The chain employs TRBV7-9 and TRBJ1-5; D ambiguous. CDR1 is SEHNR and CDR2 is FQNEAQ in the germline V gene (reference sequence). Trimming took 4 bases from V and 0 from J, leaving 10 bases between them. The CDR3 length is 15 residues.